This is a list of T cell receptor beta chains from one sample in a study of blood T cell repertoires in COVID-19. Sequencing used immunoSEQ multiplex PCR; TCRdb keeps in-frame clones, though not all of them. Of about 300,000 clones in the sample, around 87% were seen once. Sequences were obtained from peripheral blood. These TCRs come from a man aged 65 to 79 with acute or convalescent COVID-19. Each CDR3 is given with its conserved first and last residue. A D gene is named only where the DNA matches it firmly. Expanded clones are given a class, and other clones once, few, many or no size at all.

TGCGCCAGCAGTGAGTCGAGGCTAGCGGGAGTCGAGGAGCAGTTCTTC | CASSESRLAGVEEQFF | TRBJ2-1 | TRBD2 | NA | TRBV10-2
TGTGCCAGCAGTTACTCCACAGGGAAACAATCACCCCTCCACTTT | CASSYSTGKQSPLHF | TRBJ1-6 | NA | NA | TRBV6-5
TGTGCCAGCCGCCCCGTCACTACAGGGTCGGGGTACGAGCAGTACTTC | CASRPVTTGSGYEQYF | TRBJ2-7 | NA | NA | TRBV2
TGTGCCAGCAGCTTGGGCGGGGTTCAGCCCCAGCATTTT | CASSLGGVQPQHF | TRBJ1-5 | NA | NA | TRBV5-6
TGTGCCACCCTGGGACAGCTTGGACAGCCCCAGCATTTT | CATLGQLGQPQHF | TRBJ1-5 | TRBD1 | once | TRBV10-3
TGTGCCAGCAGTTACTCGACCCAGACAGGGCGGAGAAATTCACCCCTCCACTTT | CASSYSTQTGRRNSPLHF | TRBJ1-6 | TRBD1 | NA | TRBV6-2/TRBV6-3
TGTGCCAGCAGCTTGGCCCCCCGGACAGAATACGAGCAGTACTTC | CASSLAPRTEYEQYF | TRBJ2-7 | NA | NA | TRBV5-4
TGTGCCAGCAGTCCACGACAGACGAGGTCCTACGAGCAGTACTTC | CASSPRQTRSYEQYF | TRBJ2-7 | NA | NA | TRBV27
TGCGCCAGCAGCTTGGCCCTAAGCGGGCCTCCCTACGAGCAGTACTTC | CASSLALSGPPYEQYF | TRBJ2-7 | NA | NA | TRBV5-1
TGTGCCAGCAGCAAAACAGGGAGCTCCTACAATGAGCAGTTCTTC | CASSKTGSSYNEQFF | TRBJ2-1 | NA | NA | TRBV7-6
TGTGCCAGCAGCGTAGAAGCTAGCGGGGTGACCCCTAGCACAGATACGCAGTATTTT | CASSVEASGVTPSTDTQYF | TRBJ2-3 | TRBD2 | NA | TRBV9
TGCGCCAGCAGCTACGGACAGGCCTCAGGGGATACGCAGTATTTT | CASSYGQASGDTQYF | TRBJ2-3 | TRBD1 | few | TRBV5-1
TGTGCCAGCAGTTGCGAAGCGGGACGCTACAATGAGCAGTTCTTC | CASSCEAGRYNEQFF | TRBJ2-1 | TRBD2 | NA | TRBV6-5
TGTGCCAGCAGCCGAAAGGGGATTGAGCAGTTCTTC | CASSRKGIEQFF | TRBJ2-1 | NA | NA | TRBV3-1/TRBV3-2
TGTGCCAGCAGGCGGGAGCTGATGAACACTGAAGCTTTCTTT | CASRRELMNTEAFF | TRBJ1-1 | NA | NA | TRBV28
TGTGCCAGCAGTTACTCAGGCGGCAGGGGGCTCTCCTACGAGCAGTACTTC | CASSYSGGRGLSYEQYF | TRBJ2-7 | TRBD1 | NA | TRBV6-2/TRBV6-3
TGTGCCAGCAGCCGGGGACAGGGGGCGAATCAGCCCCAGCATTTT | CASSRGQGANQPQHF | TRBJ1-5 | TRBD1 | NA | TRBV7-2
TGTGCCAGCAGTCCTCAGACAGGGGCGGTGAACACTGAAGCTTTCTTT | CASSPQTGAVNTEAFF | TRBJ1-1 | TRBD1 | NA | TRBV28
TGTGCCAGCACCAGTGGGACTAGCATGGCAGATACGCAGTATTTT | CASTSGTSMADTQYF | TRBJ2-3 | TRBD2 | NA | TRBV2
TGTGCCAGCAGCCAAGAACAGGGGAACGGCTACACCTTC | CASSQEQGNGYTF | TRBJ1-2 | TRBD1 | few | TRBV3-1/TRBV3-2
TGTGCCAGCAGTTTCCAAGGGGGCGGCACTGAAGCTTTCTTT | CASSFQGGGTEAFF | TRBJ1-1 | TRBD1 | NA | TRBV28
TGTGCCAGCAGCGATTTGGGACTTGCGAACACCGGGGAGCTGTTTTTT | CASSDLGLANTGELFF | TRBJ2-2 | NA | NA | TRBV4-2
TGCGCCAGCAGCCAAGAGTTGGACAGGGGAAGAGGCAATCAGCCCCAGCATTTT | CASSQELDRGRGNQPQHF | TRBJ1-5 | TRBD1 | NA | TRBV4-1
TGTGCCACCAGCAGGGCTGCTCCGGGAGGGGATACGCAGTATTTT | CATSRAAPGGDTQYF | TRBJ2-3 | TRBD2 | NA | TRBV15
TGTGCCAGTAGCGGGACATGGAACACTGAAGCTTTCTTT | CASSGTWNTEAFF | TRBJ1-1 | NA | NA | TRBV19
TGTGCCAGCAGCGTCAGCCGGGACAGGGGTCACACCTTC | CASSVSRDRGHTF | TRBJ1-2 | TRBD1 | once | TRBV5-8
TGCGCCAGCAGCTTCCTAGCGGGGTCCTACGAGCAGTACTTC | CASSFLAGSYEQYF | TRBJ2-7 | TRBD2 | NA | TRBV5-1
TGTGCCAGCAGCTTTGGCGGGACTAACTACGAGCAGTACTTC | CASSFGGTNYEQYF | TRBJ2-7 | TRBD2 | NA | TRBV7-2